This TCR beta chain was captured in a study of blood T cell repertoires in COVID-19. Data came from immunoSEQ multiplex PCR; TCRdb stores just in-frame clones and leaves some out. The sample lists about 220,000 clones; just over 85% were seen once. Enrollees, about 18 to 90 years old, lived in about two dozen US areas. This CDR3 comprises 17 residues. CDR1 is SGDLS, CDR2 YYNGEE, per germline. Trimming left V 2 bases short and J 4 bases short, with 18 bases between. Material for sequencing was PBMCs or T cells enriched from blood (not recorded which). The genes are TRBV9 and TRBJ2-2, with D possibly matching TRBD2 (5 bases). The receptor comes from a woman aged 50 to 60 with acute COVID-19. The CDR3, as DNA: TGTGCCAGCAGCGTTCCCTCGGGGAACCTTATCACCGGGGAGCTGTTTTTT. This translates into CASSVPSGNLITGELFF.